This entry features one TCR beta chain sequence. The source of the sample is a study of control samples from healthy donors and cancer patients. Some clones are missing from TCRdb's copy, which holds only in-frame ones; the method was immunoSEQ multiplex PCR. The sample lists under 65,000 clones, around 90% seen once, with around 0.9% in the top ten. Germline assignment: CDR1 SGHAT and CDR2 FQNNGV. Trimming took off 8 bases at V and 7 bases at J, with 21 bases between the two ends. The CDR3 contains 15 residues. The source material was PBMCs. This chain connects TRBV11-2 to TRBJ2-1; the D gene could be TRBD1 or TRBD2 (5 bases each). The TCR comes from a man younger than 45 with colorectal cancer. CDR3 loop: CASGLNVRGGNEQFF. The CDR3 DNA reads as TGTGCCAGCGGACTTAACGTACGGGGCGGAAATGAGCAGTTCTTC. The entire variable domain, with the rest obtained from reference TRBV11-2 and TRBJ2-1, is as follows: EAGVAQSPRYKIIEKRQSVAFWCNPISGHATLYWYQQILGQGPKLLIQFQNNGVVDDSQLPKDRFSAERLKGVDSTLKIQPAKLEDSAVYLCASGLNVRGGNEQFFGPGTRLTVL.